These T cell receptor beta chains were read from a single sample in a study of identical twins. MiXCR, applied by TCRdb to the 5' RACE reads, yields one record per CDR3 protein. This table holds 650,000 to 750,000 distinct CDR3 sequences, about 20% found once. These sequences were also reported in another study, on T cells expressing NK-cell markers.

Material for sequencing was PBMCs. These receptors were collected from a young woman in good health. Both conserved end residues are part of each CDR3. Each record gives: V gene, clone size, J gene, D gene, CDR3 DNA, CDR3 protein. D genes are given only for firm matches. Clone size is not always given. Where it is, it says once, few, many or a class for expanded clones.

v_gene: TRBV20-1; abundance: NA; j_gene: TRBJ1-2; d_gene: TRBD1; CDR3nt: TGCAGTGCTAGATCCTCGACAGGGGCGCAATATGGCTACACCTTC; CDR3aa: CSARSSTGAQYGYTF
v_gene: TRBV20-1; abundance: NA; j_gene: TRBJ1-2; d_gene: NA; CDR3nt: TGCAGTGCCGCTGGACAGATCTATGGCTACACCTTC; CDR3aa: CSAAGQIYGYTF
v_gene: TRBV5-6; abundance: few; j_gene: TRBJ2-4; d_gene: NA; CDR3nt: TGTGCCAGCAGCTTGTTAGACGGGTTAGCCAAAAACATTCAGTACTTC; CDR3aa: CASSLLDGLAKNIQYF
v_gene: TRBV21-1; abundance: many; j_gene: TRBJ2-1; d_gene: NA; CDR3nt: TGTGCCAGCAGCAAAGTTCGTAGCTGGACAGGAGGGAGGAATGAGCAGTTCTTC; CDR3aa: CASSKVRSWTGGRNEQFF
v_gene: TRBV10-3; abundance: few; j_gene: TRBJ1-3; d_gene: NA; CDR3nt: TGTGCCATCAGTGATACGACAGTAGGACGTGCAAACACCATATATTTT; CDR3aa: CAISDTTVGRANTIYF
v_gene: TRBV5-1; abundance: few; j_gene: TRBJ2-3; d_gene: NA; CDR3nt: TGCGCCAGCAGCCTGACAGGAGAGGGAGGCACAGATACGCAGTATTTT; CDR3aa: CASSLTGEGGTDTQYF
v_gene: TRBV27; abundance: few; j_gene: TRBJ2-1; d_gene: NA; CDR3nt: TGTGCCAGCGGGGGGGCTTTTGAGCAGTTCTTC; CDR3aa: CASGGAFEQFF
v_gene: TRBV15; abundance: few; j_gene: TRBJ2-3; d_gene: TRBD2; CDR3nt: TGTGCCACCAAGGGGGGGACTAGCGGCACAGATACGCAGTATTTT; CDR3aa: CATKGGTSGTDTQYF
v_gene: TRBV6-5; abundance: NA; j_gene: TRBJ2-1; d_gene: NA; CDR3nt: TGTGCCAGCAGTCACCTGGATGAGCAGTTCTTC; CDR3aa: CASSHLDEQFF
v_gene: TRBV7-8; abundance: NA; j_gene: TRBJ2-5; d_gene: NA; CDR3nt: TGTGCCAGCTCAGGACGGGGGTACCAAGAGACCCAGTACTTC; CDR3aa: CASSGRGYQETQYF
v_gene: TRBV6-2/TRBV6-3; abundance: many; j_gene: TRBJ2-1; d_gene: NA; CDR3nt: TGTGCCAGCAGTTACGGCCCCGAGCAGTTCTTC; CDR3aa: CASSYGPEQFF
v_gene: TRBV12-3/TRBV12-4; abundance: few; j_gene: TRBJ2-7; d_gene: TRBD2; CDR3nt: TGTGCCAGCAAGGAAACTAGCGGGACTCGGGAGCAGTACTTC; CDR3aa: CASKETSGTREQYF
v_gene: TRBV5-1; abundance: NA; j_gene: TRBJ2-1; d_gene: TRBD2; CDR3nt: TGCGCCAGTGGGTCGGGGGGGCTATACAATGAGCAGTTCTTC; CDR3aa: CASGSGGLYNEQFF
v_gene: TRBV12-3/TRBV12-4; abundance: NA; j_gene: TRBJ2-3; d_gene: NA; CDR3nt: TGTGCCAGCAGTTGGGCGGGGGCCCCTGGCGATACGCAGTATTTT; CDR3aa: CASSWAGAPGDTQYF
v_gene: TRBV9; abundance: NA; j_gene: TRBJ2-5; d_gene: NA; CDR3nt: TGTGCCAGCAGCGTAGAGAGCACCTACGTAGGGACCCAGTACTTC; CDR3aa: CASSVESTYVGTQYF
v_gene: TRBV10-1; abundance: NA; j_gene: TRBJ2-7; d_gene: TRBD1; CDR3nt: TGCGCCAGCAGTGGGACAGGCTCAGGGGAGCAGCACTTC; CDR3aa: CASSGTGSGEQHF
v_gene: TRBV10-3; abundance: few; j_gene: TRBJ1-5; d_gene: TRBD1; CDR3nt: TGTGCCATCAGTTCAGGGGGCTCTGGCAATCAGCCCCAGCATTTT; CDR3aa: CAISSGGSGNQPQHF
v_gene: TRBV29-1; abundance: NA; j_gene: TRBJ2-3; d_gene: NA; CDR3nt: TGCAGCGCGCTAGGGACTCAATGGAAAACAGATACGCAGTATTTT; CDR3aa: CSALGTQWKTDTQYF